The 12 T cell receptor beta chains reported below all come from one sample, sequenced in a study of cytomegalovirus exposure and HLA in healthy donors. Sequencing was performed with immunoSEQ multiplex PCR; in TCRdb, only in-frame clones are kept and a portion is missing. The table has under 200,000 clones, 81% seen once; the top ten hold 1% to 1.5%. Specimen: PBMCs. The receptors were sampled from a woman aged 25 to 45 in good health and CMV-seronegative.

J is TRBJ2-7 and V is TRBV27; a weak D match, TRBD1 (6 bases). Germline lookup yields CDR1 MNHEY and CDR2 SMNVEV (reference sequence). The CDR3 contains 13 residues. Deletions cut 6 bases from V and 7 bases from J, with 16 bases between. CDR3 coding DNA: TGTGCCAGCAGACGAAACAGGGATCGGGAGCAGTACTTC. It specifies CASRRNRDREQYF.

CDR3 bases: TGCGCCAGCAGCCAAACTGACCGGATAGCGGTTTCGACAGATACGCAGTATTTT. This codes for CASSQTDRIAVSTDTQYF. J is TRBJ2-3 and V is TRBV4-1; weak D call: TRBD2 (6 bases). From germline, CDR1 is MGHRA and CDR2 YSYEKL. The CDR3 contains 18 residues. Trimming cost V 2 bases and J 3 bases, with 21 bases left between them.

V usage is TRBV6-5 and J usage is TRBJ1-4; 11 nucleotides line up with TRBD1. The V gene's germline CDR1 is MNHEY and CDR2 SVGAGI. The CDR3 loop spans 14 amino acids. J was trimmed by 7 bases and V by 4 bases; bases with no gene match: 2. For the CDR3, the DNA is TGTGCCAGCAGTTGGACAGGGGGCTTTGAAAAACTGTTTTTT. It encodes CASSWTGGFEKLFF.

This chain links TRBV25-1 with TRBJ1-2; TRBD1 agrees at 9 bases. The junction had 8 bases not matched to a gene; V was cut back by 2 bases and J by 4 bases. The CDR3 has 16 amino acids. Per the germline V gene, CDR1 is MGHDK and CDR2 is SYGVNS. The CDR3, as DNA: TGTGCCAGCAGTGAACCCGGGACAGGGATTACCTATGGCTACACCTTC. Translating it yields CASSEPGTGITYGYTF.

CDR3 in DNA: TGTGCCAGTACACCAGGGACAGGCGCCTCCCGGAACACTGAAGCTTTCTTT. Protein product: CASTPGTGASRNTEAFF. The V gene is TRBV19, the J gene TRBJ1-1, with TRBD1 matching 8 bases. Trimming at V came to 7 bases and at J to 1 base, leaving 14 bases not matched to a gene. This CDR3 has 17 residues. Germline V gene data show CDR1 as LNHDA and CDR2 as SQIVND (reference sequence).

This clone occurred a few times. The chain uses TRBV6-5 and TRBJ1-2; D uncertain. Between the trimmed V and J ends, which lost 2 bases and 3 bases, there was a span of 7 bases. The CDR3 totals 13 residues. From germline, CDR1 is MNHEY and CDR2 SVGAGI. The CDR3: CASSYAPDYGYTF. Written as DNA, the CDR3 is TGTGCCAGCAGTTACGCGCCTGACTATGGCTACACCTTC.

This clone was seen only once. The gene calls are TRBV5-1 and TRBJ2-3; 16 bases agree with TRBD2. Trimming took 4 bases from V and 3 from J; bases not matched to a gene: 11. Per the germline V gene, CDR1 is SGHRS and CDR2 is YFSETQ. The CDR3 runs to 19 residues. DNA of the CDR3: TGCGCCAGCAGCCAATCGACGGGACTAGCGGGGGGGATGACAGATACGCAGTATTTT. Residues: CASSQSTGLAGGMTDTQYF. The variable domain in full, completed from reference TRBV5-1 and TRBJ2-3, reads KAGVTQTPRYLIKTRGQQVTLSCSPISGHRSVSWYQQTPGQGLQFLFEYFSETQRNKGNFPGRFSGRQFSNSRSEMNVSTLELGDSALYLCASSQSTGLAGGMTDTQYFGPGTRLTVL.

The chain couples TRBV4-1 to TRBJ2-3; 10 nucleotides line up with TRBD2. Germline lookup yields CDR1 MGHRA and CDR2 YSYEKL. The V segment lost 1 base and the J segment 5 bases; nucleotides outside the gene matches: 6. The CDR3 is 16 residues long. This chain's CDR3 is CASSQGGAGGVDTQYF. The DNA for the CDR3 is TGCGCCAGCAGCCAAGGGGGAGCGGGGGGGGTAGATACGCAGTATTTT.

The V call is TRBV2, the J call TRBJ2-1; tentatively, D is TRBD2 (6 bases). V gave up 0 bases and J gave up 14 bases, with 23 bases separating them. The CDR3 loop spans 16 amino acids. Looked up from germline, CDR1 is SNHLY and CDR2 is FYNNEI. In DNA, the CDR3 is TGTGCCAGCAGTGAAGCGCGGGACTGGAAAACACAACGGGAGTTCTTC. Amino acids: CASSEARDWKTQREFF.

The chain uses TRBV4-1 and TRBJ1-5; D not resolved. The V gene's germline CDR1 is MGHRA and CDR2 YSYEKL. V dropped 0 bases and J dropped 0 bases, with 6 bases sitting between them. The CDR3 consists of 15 residues. The CDR3 nucleotides read TGCGCCAGCAGCCAAGATGAGAATAGCAATCAGCCCCAGCATTTT. Translated: CASSQDENSNQPQHF.

The V gene is TRBV6-1, the J gene TRBJ2-5; D possibly corresponds to TRBD2 (5 bases). Trimming took 6 bases from V and 2 from J, leaving 13 bases between them. Germline V gene data show CDR1 as MNHNS and CDR2 as SASEGT. The CDR3 sequence is 14 residues long. CDR3 coding DNA: TGTGCCAGCAGGCTCCAGTCGGGGCAAGAGACCCAGTACTTC. Its translation: CASRLQSGQETQYF.

This sequence joins TRBV30 and TRBJ2-1; D remains unclear. CDR3 length: 12 amino acids. Germline CDR1 is GTSNPN and CDR2 is SVGIG (reference sequence). With 3 bases removed from V and 8 bases from J, the gap between germline ends came to 11 bases. The CDR3 reads CAWRAWLDEQFF. CDR3 DNA: TGTGCCTGGAGGGCATGGCTCGATGAGCAGTTCTTC.